This T cell receptor beta chain was sequenced for a study of blood T cell repertoires in COVID-19. Overall study context: Acute and convalescent COVID-19 samples came from the United States, Italy and Spain. Sources were T cells, B-cell-depleted T cells, or PBMCs; the material itself was cDNA or gDNA.

Germline V gene lookup returns CDR1 SGHDN and CDR2 FVKESK. CDR3 length equals 14 residues. Trimming at V came to 3 bases and at J to 8 bases, leaving 9 bases not matched to a gene. Original handling: By means of reference gene primer amplification, nucleated cell counts were estimated. Some clones are missing from TCRdb's copy, which holds only in-frame ones; the method was immunoSEQ multiplex PCR. That table is the source of V, J and clone size, and D and trimming were worked out from the DNA. In the table there are 85,000 to 100,000 clones, about nine tenths of which are singletons. This chain links TRBV14 with TRBJ1-2; 7 positions match TRBD1. The source material was peripheral blood. The sequence came from a man in his fifties or sixties with acute or convalescent COVID-19. CDR3 coding DNA: TGTGCCAGCAGCCAGGGAATCACAGGGGCCGGCTACACCTTC. Protein: CASSQGITGAGYTF. The full variable domain, its missing parts supplied by reference TRBV14 and TRBJ1-2, is EAGVTQFPSHSVIEKGQTVTLRCDPISGHDNLYWYRRVMGKEIKFLLHFVKESKQDESGMPNNRFLAERTGGTYSTLKVQPAELEDSGVYFCASSQGITGAGYTFGSGTRLTVV.